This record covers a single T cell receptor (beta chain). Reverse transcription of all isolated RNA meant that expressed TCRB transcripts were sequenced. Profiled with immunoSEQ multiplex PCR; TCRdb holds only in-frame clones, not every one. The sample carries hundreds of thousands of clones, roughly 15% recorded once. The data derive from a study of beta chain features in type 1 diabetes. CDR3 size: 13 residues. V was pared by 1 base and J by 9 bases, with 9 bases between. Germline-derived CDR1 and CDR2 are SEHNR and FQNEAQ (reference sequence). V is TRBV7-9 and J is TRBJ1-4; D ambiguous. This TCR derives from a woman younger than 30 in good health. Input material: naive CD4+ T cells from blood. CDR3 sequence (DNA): TGTGCCAGCAGCTTAGGGTTTGATCAAAAACTGTTTTTT. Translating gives CASSLGFDQKLFF.